Reported below is one TCR beta chain. The antigen this receptor binds is unknown. No qualities accompany the bases; no much larger clone lies one base away. As encoded in the germline V gene (reference sequence), CDR1 is GTSNPN while CDR2 is SVGIG. V is shortened by 3 bases, J by 7 bases, and the region joining them spans 9 bases. The CDR3 has 11 amino acids, counting the end cysteine and phenylalanine. Only the CDR3 DNA stays, 33 bases, in frame from base 1. The sample belongs to a study of T cell clonotyping in hematopoietic cell transplantation (dated by TCRdb to about 2021). General notes on the study: A total of under 150 blood samples were gathered in the study from 35 consecutive transplant recipients along with their related donors. Patient recruitment ran from late 2015 to early 2017, and follow-up continued until September 2020 or death. What the authors observed across the whole study: The sample size was limited, and CD4 and CD8 repertoire contributions could not be separated because cells were not sorted. Broader posttransplant TCR repertoire diversity was predicted by donor and pretransplant recipient Inverse Simpson Index values. Just a small fraction of recipient repertoires overlapped with donor repertoires, and more than 97% appeared de novo at the given depth. A decrease in recipient TCR diversity was observed after transplant, and a progressive increase in pathologically expanded clonotypes was seen from day 30 to day 180.

The immunoSEQ assay, a bias-controlled multiplex PCR using V- and J-specific primers, was used to amplify TCR beta CDR3 regions from genomic DNA. A second PCR step added a proprietary barcode and Illumina adapter sequences to the CDR3 amplicons. An Illumina MiSeq instrument was used to sequence the CDR3 libraries. The paper's data handling went like this. Export and quality control were performed with immunoSEQ Analyzer 3.0, and downstream analyses were performed with R Bioconductor and Immunarch. Only productive rearrangements within the normalized downsampled data set were used in the calculation of repertoire metrics. In the normalized cohort, a clonotype counted as pathologically expanded if the clonotype was larger than 5 templates. The Inverse Simpson Index served as the measure of repertoire diversity. To capture all clonotypes, CMV-specificity analyses were performed on the non-normalized data set. Drawn from immuneACCESS, this table holds only the in-frame rearrangements with V and J called that TCRdb kept. Clones are partly lost; checked studies trace under half to an unresolved V gene and leave the rest unexplained. D and trimming were read from the DNA, whereas the V and J calls and clone size are those reported in that table. Recorded for this sample are 15,000 to 20,000 clones; 65% to 80% of them occurred a single time. The ten largest clones add up to roughly 15% of the sample.

Related transplant donors provided blood samples for TCR beta sequencing. Using Nuclei Lysis Solution, genomic DNA was extracted from unfractionated peripheral blood mononuclear cells that were either fresh or cryopreserved. The clonotype comes from a man aged 60-69 years in good health. Some clones in this sample may be carry-over from other donors' samples. Input material: peripheral blood mononuclear cells. In this chain, TRBV30 is recombined with TRBJ1-1, with the D gene call left open. The nucleotide sequence is TGTGCCTGGAGCGGGATTTTTGAAGCTTTCTTT. It codes for CAWSGIFEAFF.